This TCR beta chain was obtained from a study of cytomegalovirus exposure and HLA in healthy donors. Study-level information: Genetic ancestry analysis placed 75% to 85% of the roughly 400 donors that were genotyped in the Caucasian-associated cluster. Study-level findings and limits: When analyzed later, a missense DCLRE1C variant was found to be linked to TCR beta V- and J-gene trimming. Most subjects' HLA-A and HLA-B alleles were reportedly predicted from TCR beta sequences.

The CDR3 has 13 amino acids. Germline V gene lookup returns CDR1 MDHEN and CDR2 SYDVKM. Trimming removed 3 bases from V and 3 bases from J, with 8 bases in between. Primers included in the PCR were 60 Vbeta and 13 Jbeta primers. Assay used: immunoSEQ multiplex PCR; TCRdb lists only in-frame clones, some missing. The sample carries under 250,000 clones, 65% to 90% recorded once. These donors counted as nominally healthy when sampled, but unrecorded immune exposures were likely. As regards this clone: Its antigen remains unidentified.

The sequenced material came from PBMCs. The V call is TRBV28, the J call TRBJ1-2; D is undetermined. The TCR originated in a woman in her forties or fifties in good health and CMV-seronegative. CDR3 loop: CASSLSGHYGYTF. In DNA, the CDR3 is TGTGCCAGCAGTTTGAGCGGGCACTATGGCTACACCTTC.